Detailed here is one T cell receptor beta chain. The antigen remains undetermined. V was shortened by 3 bases and J by 6 bases, with 8 bases between the two germline ends. The CDR3 loop spans 13 amino acids. Germline values: CDR1 LNHDA, CDR2 SQIVND (reference sequence). TCRdb's table, derived via immunoSEQ multiplex PCR, lists solely in-frame clones and lacks some. Altogether about 93,000 clones are present, 94% being singletons, with the ten largest covering over 2.5%. The data belong to a study of OX40 agonist ivuxolimab in advanced cancers. Background on the study: All patients had ivuxolimab intravenously every 2 weeks at 0.01 to 10 mg/kg. Therapy given before enrollment (anti-PD-1, anti-PD-L1 or anti-CTLA-4) was allowed, and 40% to 50% had some.

Study-level results: CD8+ T cells were the subset that, on average, had more expanded clones than CD4+.

The source was CD4+ or CD8+ T cells sorted from blood, collected in a trial of the OX40 agonist ivuxolimab. This chain joins TRBV19 and TRBJ2-2; D might be TRBD2 (6 bases). This TCR came from an adult with an advanced solid tumor such as melanoma, head and neck, liver or kidney cancer. CDR3 DNA sequence: TGTGCCAGTAGTATGGGGGGTTCCGGGGAGCTGTTTTTT. Protein sequence: CASSMGGSGELFF.